A selection of T cell receptor beta chains follows, all from one sample in a study of post-analysis software for immune sequencing data. TCRdb fed the PCR reads into MiXCR, producing one record per CDR3 protein. Of more than 500,000 distinct CDR3 sequences listed, approximately 34% are singletons. The material sequenced was blood. Receptors originate from a girl aged 2-17 years with multiple sclerosis. The CDR3 runs from the conserved cysteine through the conserved F or W. Fields, in order: V gene, J gene, D gene, clone size, CDR3 protein, CDR3 DNA. A D gene is named only where the DNA matches it firmly. Part of the rows lack a size; the others show once, few, many or a class for expanded clones.

V gene: TRBV5-1; J gene: TRBJ2-6; D gene: NA; clone size: NA; CDR3 protein: CASQTASGANVLTF; CDR3 DNA: TGCGCCAGCCAGACCGCCTCTGGGGCCAACGTCCTGACTTTC
V gene: TRBV18; J gene: TRBJ2-1; D gene: TRBD2; clone size: few; CDR3 protein: CASSPPGLAGINEQFF; CDR3 DNA: TGTGCCAGCTCACCTCCGGGACTAGCGGGGATTAATGAGCAGTTCTTC
V gene: TRBV4-1; J gene: TRBJ1-6; D gene: NA; clone size: few; CDR3 protein: CASSQGTEWSSPLHF; CDR3 DNA: TGCGCCAGCAGCCAAGGGACAGAGTGGTCCTCACCCCTCCACTTT
V gene: TRBV3-1; J gene: TRBJ1-2; D gene: NA; clone size: NA; CDR3 protein: CASSQEWQARLNYGYTF; CDR3 DNA: TGTGCCAGCAGCCAAGAATGGCAGGCCCGCCTTAACTATGGCTACACCTTC
V gene: TRBV27; J gene: TRBJ2-3; D gene: NA; clone size: NA; CDR3 protein: CASSPGGPTSTDTQYF; CDR3 DNA: TGTGCCAGCAGTCCGGGGGGCCCTACTAGCACAGATACGCAGTATTTT
V gene: TRBV12-3/TRBV12-4; J gene: TRBJ2-1; D gene: TRBD2; clone size: NA; CDR3 protein: CASRTRGGSSYNEQFF; CDR3 DNA: TGTGCCAGCAGGACTCGCGGGGGGAGCTCCTACAATGAGCAGTTCTTC
V gene: TRBV5-4; J gene: TRBJ2-1; D gene: TRBD2; clone size: NA; CDR3 protein: CASSLAPSGYNEQVF; CDR3 DNA: TGTGCCAGCAGCTTGGCCCCTAGCGGCTACAATGAGCAGGTCTTC
V gene: TRBV5-1; J gene: TRBJ2-1; D gene: NA; clone size: many; CDR3 protein: CASSSPGQYNEQFF; CDR3 DNA: TGCGCCAGCAGCAGCCCCGGGCAGTACAATGAGCAGTTCTTC
V gene: TRBV6-6; J gene: TRBJ1-2; D gene: TRBD1; clone size: many; CDR3 protein: CASSQRDRAGGYTF; CDR3 DNA: TGTGCCAGCAGCCAGCGGGACAGGGCGGGAGGCTACACCTTC
V gene: TRBV12-3/TRBV12-4; J gene: TRBJ2-7; D gene: TRBD1; clone size: few; CDR3 protein: CASSPLQGTYEQYF; CDR3 DNA: TGTGCCAGCAGTCCATTACAGGGGACCTACGAGCAGTACTTC
V gene: TRBV7-2; J gene: TRBJ2-5; D gene: NA; clone size: once; CDR3 protein: CASSPDPGPQETQYF; CDR3 DNA: TGTGCCAGCAGCCCAGACCCAGGACCCCAAGAGACCCAGTACTTC
V gene: TRBV20-1; J gene: TRBJ2-7; D gene: TRBD1; clone size: few; CDR3 protein: CSVRDRVGVRYF; CDR3 DNA: TGCAGTGTCCGGGACAGGGTAGGGGTTCGGTACTTC
V gene: TRBV5-1; J gene: TRBJ1-4; D gene: NA; clone size: NA; CDR3 protein: CASSLGTAYNEKLFF; CDR3 DNA: TGCGCCAGCAGCTTGGGGACAGCCTATAATGAAAAACTGTTTTTT
V gene: TRBV7-2; J gene: TRBJ2-5; D gene: NA; clone size: NA; CDR3 protein: CASRNTGGLARETQYF; CDR3 DNA: TGTGCCAGCAGGAACACGGGTGGGCTGGCTCGAGAGACCCAGTACTTC
V gene: TRBV2; J gene: TRBJ2-3; D gene: TRBD2; clone size: NA; CDR3 protein: CASIGTNGSTDTQYF; CDR3 DNA: TGTGCCAGCATTGGGACTAACGGGTCCACAGATACGCAGTATTTT
V gene: TRBV29-1; J gene: TRBJ2-5; D gene: NA; clone size: NA; CDR3 protein: CSVVRGTQETQYF; CDR3 DNA: TGCAGCGTTGTCCGGGGAACCCAAGAGACCCAGTACTTC
V gene: TRBV3-1; J gene: TRBJ2-4; D gene: NA; clone size: NA; CDR3 protein: CASSRRPSEQYF; CDR3 DNA: TGTGCCAGCAGCCGCCGACCCTCTGAGCAGTACTTC
V gene: TRBV2; J gene: TRBJ2-1; D gene: TRBD2; clone size: NA; CDR3 protein: CASSEPSGGARDEQFF; CDR3 DNA: TGTGCCAGCAGTGAGCCCAGCGGGGGGGCGAGAGATGAGCAGTTCTTC
V gene: TRBV7-9; J gene: TRBJ1-2; D gene: NA; clone size: few; CDR3 protein: CASSLAREVGYTF; CDR3 DNA: TGTGCCAGCAGCTTAGCCCGGGAGGTTGGCTACACCTTC
V gene: TRBV20-1; J gene: TRBJ1-2; D gene: NA; clone size: NA; CDR3 protein: CSAGPGSVGGYTF; CDR3 DNA: TGCAGTGCTGGGCCGGGGTCTGTTGGGGGCTACACCTTC
V gene: TRBV18; J gene: TRBJ1-1; D gene: NA; clone size: NA; CDR3 protein: CASSPSRGEAFF; CDR3 DNA: TGTGCCAGCTCACCCTCCAGGGGCGAAGCTTTCTTT
V gene: TRBV10-3; J gene: TRBJ2-1; D gene: NA; clone size: few; CDR3 protein: CAISGGTAQGYEQFF; CDR3 DNA: TGTGCCATCAGTGGCGGGACCGCCCAGGGATATGAGCAGTTCTTC
V gene: TRBV29-1; J gene: TRBJ2-1; D gene: NA; clone size: many; CDR3 protein: CSVQGRSGPKGQFF; CDR3 DNA: TGCAGCGTTCAGGGACGCTCAGGACCGAAGGGGCAGTTCTTC
V gene: TRBV20-1; J gene: TRBJ2-3; D gene: TRBD2; clone size: few; CDR3 protein: CSGLAGGPDTQYF; CDR3 DNA: TGCAGTGGTCTAGCGGGGGGGCCAGATACGCAGTATTTT
V gene: TRBV18; J gene: TRBJ2-7; D gene: NA; clone size: NA; CDR3 protein: CASSSNSSYEQYF; CDR3 DNA: TGTGCCAGCTCATCGAATAGCTCCTACGAGCAGTACTTC
V gene: TRBV7-6; J gene: TRBJ2-3; D gene: NA; clone size: few; CDR3 protein: CASSTLRAGTDTQYF; CDR3 DNA: TGTGCCAGCAGCACCCTTCGGGCAGGGACAGATACGCAGTATTTT
V gene: TRBV12-3/TRBV12-4; J gene: TRBJ1-5; D gene: NA; clone size: NA; CDR3 protein: CASSLRGRDQPQHF; CDR3 DNA: TGTGCCAGCAGTTTAAGAGGGCGCGATCAGCCCCAGCATTTT
V gene: TRBV7-9; J gene: TRBJ2-1; D gene: TRBD2; clone size: few; CDR3 protein: CASSLELVAGGAQFF; CDR3 DNA: TGTGCCAGCAGCTTAGAGTTGGTAGCGGGGGGGGCGCAGTTCTTC
V gene: TRBV20-1; J gene: TRBJ2-3; D gene: TRBD1; clone size: NA; CDR3 protein: CSARGREIPATQYF; CDR3 DNA: TGCAGTGCGAGGGGGCGCGAGATCCCCGCTACGCAGTATTTT
V gene: TRBV18; J gene: TRBJ2-5; D gene: TRBD2; clone size: NA; CDR3 protein: CASSRGQRGETQYF; CDR3 DNA: TGTGCCAGCTCCCGAGGCCAGCGGGGAGAGACCCAGTACTTC
V gene: TRBV2; J gene: TRBJ1-2; D gene: NA; clone size: few; CDR3 protein: CASSEALDFINYGYTF; CDR3 DNA: TGTGCCAGCAGTGAAGCGCTTGACTTTATCAACTATGGCTACACCTTC
V gene: TRBV4-1; J gene: TRBJ2-1; D gene: NA; clone size: NA; CDR3 protein: CASSQEVAGVARNEQFF; CDR3 DNA: TGCGCCAGCAGCCAAGAAGTAGCCGGAGTGGCCCGGAATGAGCAGTTCTTC
V gene: TRBV7-2; J gene: TRBJ1-2; D gene: NA; clone size: NA; CDR3 protein: CASRNSQDYYGYTF; CDR3 DNA: TGTGCCAGCAGGAACTCACAGGACTACTATGGCTACACCTTC
V gene: TRBV18; J gene: TRBJ1-6; D gene: TRBD1; clone size: NA; CDR3 protein: CASSPTGVGSPLHF; CDR3 DNA: TGTGCCAGCTCACCGACAGGGGTCGGTTCACCCCTCCACTTT
V gene: TRBV12-3/TRBV12-4; J gene: TRBJ2-3; D gene: TRBD1; clone size: NA; CDR3 protein: CASSGPGQGTDTQYF; CDR3 DNA: TGTGCCAGCAGTGGGCCGGGACAGGGAACAGATACGCAGTATTTT
V gene: TRBV4-1; J gene: TRBJ1-2; D gene: NA; clone size: NA; CDR3 protein: CASSQDSGSAGLYGYTF; CDR3 DNA: TGCGCCAGCAGCCAAGATTCAGGTTCGGCAGGCCTCTATGGCTACACCTTC
V gene: TRBV20-1; J gene: TRBJ2-3; D gene: TRBD2; clone size: NA; CDR3 protein: CSAGRDTRSTDTQYF; CDR3 DNA: TGCAGTGCCGGGAGGGACACGAGGAGCACAGATACGCAGTATTTT
V gene: TRBV12-3/TRBV12-4; J gene: TRBJ2-1; D gene: TRBD2; clone size: NA; CDR3 protein: CASSPPGLAGGLQFF; CDR3 DNA: TGTGCCAGCAGCCCACCGGGACTAGCGGGGGGTTTGCAGTTCTTC
V gene: TRBV5-1; J gene: TRBJ2-7; D gene: NA; clone size: NA; CDR3 protein: CASSLEGVGGEQYF; CDR3 DNA: TGCGCCAGCAGCTTGGAGGGGGTGGGCGGCGAGCAGTACTTC
V gene: TRBV3-1; J gene: TRBJ1-3; D gene: NA; clone size: NA; CDR3 protein: CASSLVSGNTIYF; CDR3 DNA: TGTGCCAGCAGCCTCGTCTCTGGAAACACCATATATTTT
V gene: TRBV7-9; J gene: TRBJ2-1; D gene: NA; clone size: NA; CDR3 protein: CASSPRTIDEQFF; CDR3 DNA: TGTGCCAGCAGCCCCCGGACAATAGATGAGCAGTTCTTC
V gene: TRBV5-1; J gene: TRBJ1-6; D gene: TRBD1; clone size: NA; CDR3 protein: CASSFRTGGRNSPLHF; CDR3 DNA: TGCGCCAGCAGCTTCAGGACAGGCGGGAGGAATTCACCCCTCCACTTT
V gene: TRBV24-1; J gene: TRBJ2-1; D gene: TRBD2; clone size: NA; CDR3 protein: CATSELAGGNNEQFF; CDR3 DNA: TGTGCCACCAGTGAATTAGCGGGGGGGAACAATGAGCAGTTCTTC
V gene: TRBV7-8; J gene: TRBJ2-7; D gene: TRBD2; clone size: NA; CDR3 protein: CASQKASGGVSEQYF; CDR3 DNA: TGTGCCAGTCAGAAGGCTAGCGGCGGAGTGAGCGAGCAGTACTTC
V gene: TRBV12-3/TRBV12-4; J gene: TRBJ2-5; D gene: TRBD1; clone size: few; CDR3 protein: CASGGQGLSETRYF; CDR3 DNA: TGTGCCAGCGGAGGACAGGGGCTTTCGGAGACCCGGTACTTC
V gene: TRBV6-6; J gene: TRBJ2-3; D gene: NA; clone size: few; CDR3 protein: CAIAVDSSLADTQYF; CDR3 DNA: TGTGCCATAGCAGTAGACTCTTCTTTGGCAGATACGCAGTATTTT
V gene: TRBV19; J gene: TRBJ2-5; D gene: TRBD2; clone size: NA; CDR3 protein: CASSSRTSPETQYF; CDR3 DNA: TGTGCCAGTAGTTCGAGGACTAGTCCAGAGACCCAGTACTTC
V gene: TRBV7-3; J gene: TRBJ2-1; D gene: TRBD2; clone size: NA; CDR3 protein: CASSKTSGGDNEQFF; CDR3 DNA: TGTGCCAGCAGCAAGACTAGCGGCGGAGACAATGAGCAGTTCTTC
V gene: TRBV2; J gene: TRBJ2-3; D gene: NA; clone size: few; CDR3 protein: CASRATTDTQYF; CDR3 DNA: TGTGCCAGCAGAGCGACCACAGATACGCAGTATTTT
V gene: TRBV20-1; J gene: TRBJ1-5; D gene: TRBD1; clone size: few; CDR3 protein: CSALDRGDLGQPQHF; CDR3 DNA: TGCAGTGCTCTAGACAGGGGCGACCTGGGTCAGCCCCAGCATTTT